This T cell receptor beta chain was captured in a study of control samples from healthy donors and cancer patients. From germline, CDR1 is MDHEN and CDR2 SYDVKM. The CDR3 runs 12 residues. Trimming removed 1 base at V and 8 bases at J, with 8 bases between. Assay: immunoSEQ multiplex PCR; the TCRdb copy retains only in-frame clones and omits some. The table lists roughly 100,000 clones, 83% of them singletons. This clone was picked up one time. This receptor was obtained from a woman aged 45 to 65 in good health. This chain links TRBV28 with TRBJ1-2, with D uncertain. The source material was blood. The CDR3, as DNA: TGTGCCAGCAGTTTATTGAGCGGGGGCTACACCTTC. Translating gives CASSLLSGGYTF.